Below, 10 T cell receptor beta chains from the same sample are listed, as sequenced in a study of beta chain features in type 1 diabetes. The authors reverse transcribed all of the isolated RNA, so sequencing captured expressed TCRB transcripts. Produced via immunoSEQ multiplex PCR; TCRdb's table is partial and in-frame only. The sample has fewer than 650,000 clones, 15% to 18% seen once. Sequencing was performed on naive CD4+ T cells from blood. Every receptor here comes from a man between 18 and 35 years old in good health.

The chain recombines TRBV27 with TRBJ1-5; D may be TRBD1 (6 bases). V was trimmed by 3 bases and J by 11 bases, leaving 14 bases between them. The V gene's germline CDR1 is MNHEY and CDR2 SMNVEV (reference sequence). This CDR3 contains 13 residues. CDR3 residues: CASSFDRKAAQHF. CDR3 bases: TGTGCCAGCAGTTTCGACAGGAAAGCGGCCCAGCATTTT.

This clone was observed a few times. This rearrangement joins TRBV28 to TRBJ2-7; the D gene is possibly TRBD1 (5 bases). Per the germline V gene, CDR1 is MDHEN and CDR2 is SYDVKM. Between the trimmed V and J ends, which lost 3 bases and 10 bases, there was a span of 16 bases. This CDR3 is built from 13 residues. CDR3 sequence reads: CASSLTALREQYF. CDR3 bases: TGTGCCAGCAGTTTGACAGCTCTACGAGAACAGTACTTC.

This clone has a handful of counts. J is TRBJ2-3 and V is TRBV10-3; D gene ambiguous. The V end was cut by 7 bases, the J end by 6 bases, with 14 bases between. Germline loops: CDR1 ENHRY, CDR2 SYGVKD. The CDR3 sequence is 13 residues long. The CDR3 bases are TGTGCCATCACATTGGCAGCTTATGATACGCAGTATTTT. Residues: CAITLAAYDTQYF.

This clone was seen more than once but under ten times. The chain links TRBV6-1 to TRBJ2-7; 7 positions match TRBD2. The trim removed 1 base at V and 2 bases at J, leaving 8 bases unmatched. The length of the CDR3 is 16 residues. Looked up from germline, CDR1 is MNHNS and CDR2 is SASEGT. The CDR3 spells CASSEVGGQVAYEQYF. CDR3 DNA sequence: TGTGCCAGCAGTGAAGTGGGAGGGCAGGTTGCCTACGAGCAGTACTTC.

In DNA, the CDR3 is TGTGCCAGCAGTTTCGGCAGGACAGGGGCCCGTTCACCCCTCCACTTT. Protein: CASSFGRTGARSPLHF. The chain joins TRBV28 to TRBJ1-6; 9 nucleotides line up with TRBD1. The germline V gene encodes CDR1 MDHEN and CDR2 SYDVKM. The CDR3 is 16 amino acids. V lost 3 bases to trimming and J lost 9 bases; unmatched junction nucleotides: 9.

The chain carries TRBV4-3 and TRBJ2-3; possible D gene TRBD1, 5 bases. The CDR3 contains 16 residues. Germline values: CDR1 LGHNA, CDR2 YSLEER. The V end lost 0 bases, the J end lost 3 bases, and 13 bases lay between the germline ends. The CDR3 DNA sequence: TGCGCCAGCAGCCAAGAAGGGGCCTTTAGGACAGATACGCAGTATTTT. Residues: CASSQEGAFRTDTQYF.

The table lists this clone with a few counts. Different DNA sequences within this sample yield the same CDR3. The chain couples TRBV7-3 to TRBJ2-5; 9 bases agree with TRBD1. The CDR3 contains 14 residues. The V and J ends lost 1 base and 5 bases, in that order; junction bases with no gene match: 2. Germline V gene data show CDR1 as SGHTA and CDR2 as FQGTGA. In DNA, the CDR3 is TGTGCCAGCAGCTTAAGCGGACAGGGGGAGACCCAGTACTTC. It codes for CASSLSGQGETQYF.

There are a few counts of this clone. This chain joins TRBV19 and TRBJ2-7; TRBD2 matches at 10 bases. V shed 6 bases and J 7 bases; nucleotides not matched to a gene: 18. Germline values: CDR1 LNHDA, CDR2 SQIVND (reference sequence). CDR3 length equals 17 residues. CDR3 DNA: TGTGCCAGTAGCTCCCGACTAGCGGGCGAAGGGCGGTGGGAGCAGTACTTC. Translating it yields CASSSRLAGEGRWEQYF.

This clone was detected a few times. V and J are TRBV20-1 and TRBJ2-7; D unresolved. Germline V CDR1 and CDR2: DFQATT, SNEGSKA (reference sequence). V lost 6 bases to trimming and J lost 0 bases, with 6 bases between them. The CDR3 covers 11 residues. The CDR3 spells CSAVYSYEQYF. Here the CDR3 DNA reads TGCAGTGCGGTGTACTCCTACGAGCAGTACTTC.

The genes are TRBV9 and TRBJ2-4; a possible D gene is TRBD1 (5 bases). Germline V CDR1 and CDR2: SGDLS, YYNGEE. CDR3 length equals 13 residues. With 5 bases removed from V and 3 bases from J, the gap between germline ends came to 9 bases. The CDR3 DNA follows: TGTGCCAGCAGTGGGGCTGACAAAAACATTCAGTACTTC. This gives the protein CASSGADKNIQYF. The entire variable domain, with the rest obtained from reference TRBV9 and TRBJ2-4, is as follows: DSGVTQTPKHLITATGQRVTLRCSPRSGDLSVYWYQQSLDQGLQFLIQYYNGEERAKGNILERFSAQQFPDLHSELNLSSLELGDSALYFCASSGADKNIQYFGAGTRLSVL.